This T cell receptor (beta chain) came from a study of blood T cell repertoires in COVID-19. Study context: The United States, Italy and Spain supplied acute and convalescent COVID-19 samples. Sources were T cells, B-cell-depleted T cells, or PBMCs; the material itself was cDNA or gDNA.

Repertoires were generated with immunoSEQ multiplex PCR, while TCRdb's copy carries only in-frame clones and drops some. Of 210,000 or so clones listed, 89% are singletons. CDR1 and CDR2 (germline): SQVTM, ANQGSEA. There are 13 residues in the CDR3. The V gene end was trimmed by 3 bases and the J gene end by 3 bases; junction bases not matched to a gene: 2. The sequenced sample was peripheral blood. The TCR comes from a woman between 40 and 50 years old with acute or convalescent COVID-19. The chain joins TRBV29-1 to TRBJ1-3; TRBD1 aligns across 7 bases. The CDR3 coding sequence is TGCAGCGTTGAGCAGGGGGTTGGAAACACCATATATTTT. Protein sequence: CSVEQGVGNTIYF.